This T cell receptor beta chain derives from a study of T cells in Graves' hyperthyroidism and ophthalmopathy. Study details: Sampling of peripheral blood happened at initial diagnosis, prior to any treatment. Study outcomes and limitations: Model output signaled ophthalmopathy a median approximately 6 months ahead of onset. Ophthalmopathy could be told apart from stable hyperthyroidism with a 13 V-J model.

With a duration under 2 months, the hyperthyroidism was newly diagnosed in patients aged 18 to 65. RNA transcripts served as the template for amplifying TCR beta CDR3 regions. The study used the HTBI primer set for a first-round RT-PCR of the TCR CDR3. TCRdb re-called the multiplex PCR reads with MiXCR, one entry per CDR3 protein. Of under 800,000 distinct CDR3 sequences listed, 14% are singletons. About this clonotype itself: Antigen: not known.

J lost 3 bases, V lost 3 bases, and 8 bases had no gene match. The germline V gene has CDR1 SGHKS and CDR2 YYEKEE (reference sequence). The CDR3 is 15 amino acids. The J gene is TRBJ2-5, the V gene TRBV5-5, with TRBD1 matching over 7 bases. Sequencing was carried out using blood. The receptor was isolated from a woman aged 18-29 years with Graves' hyperthyroidism. The CDR3 DNA is TGTGCCAGCAGCTCTATCTTGACAGGGAAAGAGACCCAGTACTTC. This gives the protein CASSSILTGKETQYF.